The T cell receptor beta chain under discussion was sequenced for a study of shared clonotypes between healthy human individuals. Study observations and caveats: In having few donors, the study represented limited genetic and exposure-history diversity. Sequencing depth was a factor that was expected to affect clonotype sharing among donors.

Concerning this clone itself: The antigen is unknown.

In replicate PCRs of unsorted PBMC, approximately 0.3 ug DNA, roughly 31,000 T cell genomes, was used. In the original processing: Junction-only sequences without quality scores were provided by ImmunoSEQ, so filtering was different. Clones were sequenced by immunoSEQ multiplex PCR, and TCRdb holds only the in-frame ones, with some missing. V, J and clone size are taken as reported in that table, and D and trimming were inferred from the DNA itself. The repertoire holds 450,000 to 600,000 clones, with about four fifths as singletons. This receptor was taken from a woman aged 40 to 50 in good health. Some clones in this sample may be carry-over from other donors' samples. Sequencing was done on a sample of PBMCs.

CDR3 nucleotides: TGTGCCAGCAGTGAATATTTAGGGAGGGACACCGGGGAGCTGTTTTTT. Translation: CASSEYLGRDTGELFF. The genes are TRBV25-1 and TRBJ2-2; 7 bases line up with TRBD2. V lost 0 bases, J lost 3 bases, and 4 bases stayed unmatched. The CDR3 runs 16 residues. Per germline, CDR1 MGHDK and CDR2 SYGVNS.